The 19 T cell receptor beta chains in this list originate from one sample, sequenced in a study of T cells after yellow fever vaccination. TCRdb analysed the 5' RACE reads with MiXCR anew, one entry per CDR3 protein. The table lists 310,000 or so distinct CDR3 sequences, around 4% of them singletons. The sequencing used PBMCs, collected on the day of the yellow fever booster vaccination. The receptors here all came from a man between 18 and 29 years old who received the YFV17D yellow fever vaccine.

The gene calls are TRBV7-9 and TRBJ1-4, with 9 bases that match TRBD1. The germline CDR1 and CDR2 sequences are SEHNR and FQNEAQ (reference sequence). This CDR3 has 14 amino acids. With V trimmed by 5 bases and J by 7 bases, 5 bases remained unmatched. CDR3 in DNA: TGTGCCAGCAGCCTCGGGACAGGGTCTGAAAAACTGTTTTTT. It yields the protein CASSLGTGSEKLFF.

This clonotype has only one observation. A much more abundant neighbour one base away suggests this may be a read error. The chain has TRBV4-1 and TRBJ2-2, with D tentatively TRBD2 (7 bases). The germline V gene encodes CDR1 MGHRA and CDR2 YSYEKL. CDR3 length equals 18 residues. CDR3 amino acids: CVSSQDLTWRGGYGELFF. The DNA of the CDR3 is TGCGTCAGCAGCCAAGATTTAACTTGGAGGGGGGGATACGGGGAGCTGTTTTTT.

The V call is TRBV28, the J call TRBJ1-4; tentatively, D is TRBD1 (5 bases). Trimming pared 2 bases from V and 9 bases from J, leaving 16 bases between. The CDR3 sequence is 15 residues long. The V gene's germline CDR1 is MDHEN and CDR2 SYDVKM. The CDR3 protein is CASSLSGTLGKKLFF. The CDR3 DNA follows: TGTGCCAGCAGTTTAAGTGGGACGCTAGGAAAAAAACTGTTTTTT.

This chain connects TRBV18 to TRBJ2-1; D unclear. CDR1 and CDR2 (germline): KGHSH, LQKENI. Trimming pared 6 bases from V and 6 bases from J, leaving 15 bases between. The CDR3 extends over 14 amino acids. CDR3 in DNA: TGTGCCAGCTCTCGCGATTCAAAGGGCAATGAGCAGTTCTTC. This translates into CASSRDSKGNEQFF.

This clonotype was recorded many times. The chain carries TRBV6-5 and TRBJ2-7; D perhaps matches TRBD2 (7 bases). The CDR3 has 13 residues. CDR1 is MNHEY, CDR2 SVGAGI, per germline. V was trimmed by 6 bases and J by 9 bases, leaving 18 bases between them. The chain's CDR3 is CASSPSGGPAQYF. The DNA for the CDR3 is TGTGCCAGCAGCCCCTCGGGGGGCCCGGCGCAGTACTTC.

The sample holds a few counts of this clonotype. This sequence joins TRBV20-1 and TRBJ2-5, with unresolved D. Trimming pared 5 bases from V and 5 bases from J, leaving 15 bases between. The CDR3 contains 13 residues. Per the germline V gene, CDR1 is DFQATT and CDR2 is SNEGSKA (reference sequence). DNA of the CDR3: TGCAGTGCTGTCGACACGCGTCTGGAGACCCAGTACTTC. This gives the protein CSAVDTRLETQYF.

In DNA form, the CDR3 reads TGTGCCACCTCCCTCGGCAGAAATCAGCCCCAGCATTTT. This translates into CATSLGRNQPQHF. The V and J genes are TRBV6-1 and TRBJ1-5; D is uncertain. V lost 10 bases to trimming and J lost 4 bases, with 14 bases between them. Per the germline V gene, CDR1 is MNHNS and CDR2 is SASEGT. The CDR3 runs 13 residues.

This chain links TRBV5-1 with TRBJ2-7, with TRBD2 matching 9 bases. The CDR3 length is 15 residues. V gave up 3 bases and J gave up 4 bases; unmatched junction bases: 8. Germline V gene data show CDR1 as SGHRS and CDR2 as YFSETQ. The CDR3 DNA is TGCGCCAGCAGCTACAGCGGGGGGTCCTCTTACGAGCAGTACGTC. Protein product: CASSYSGGSSYEQYV.

This clonotype was recorded many times. The rearrangement uses TRBV18 and TRBJ2-7, with D perhaps matching TRBD1 or TRBD2 (5 bases each). This CDR3 spans 13 amino acids. The V and J ends lost 3 bases and 5 bases respectively, with 11 bases between them. Per the germline V gene, CDR1 is KGHSH and CDR2 is LQKENI. CDR3 protein: CASSPTGTHEQYV. The CDR3 DNA is TGTGCCAGCTCACCCACTGGGACCCACGAGCAGTACGTC.

This clonotype was observed many times. The V call is TRBV20-1, the J call TRBJ2-7; D is ambiguous. V lost 0 bases, J lost 0 bases, and 12 bases lay in between. This CDR3 is built from 15 residues. The germline gives CDR1 DFQATT, CDR2 SNEGSKA (reference sequence). CDR3 sequence (DNA): TGCAGTGCTAGAGATGGCAGAAGGAGCTCCTACGAGCAGTACGTC. Amino acid sequence: CSARDGRRSSYEQYV.

At least ten counts were recorded for this clonotype. The chain links TRBV11-2 to TRBJ2-1; 11 bases agree with TRBD1. Germline assignment: CDR1 SGHAT and CDR2 FQNNGV. V lost 4 bases to trimming and J lost 9 bases; unmatched junction nucleotides: 8. This CDR3 spans 15 amino acids. The CDR3 DNA follows: TGTGCCAGCAGCTCCAGGACAGGGGGCAAGGGTGAGCAGTTCTTC. Translated, it gives CASSSRTGGKGEQFF.

This clonotype was observed a few times. The rearrangement links TRBV5-6 to TRBJ2-6, with 11 bases aligning to TRBD2. The CDR3 is 19 amino acids. Germline CDR1 is SGHDT and CDR2 is YYEEEE. Germline trimming cut 6 bases from V and 0 bases from J; bases unmatched to any gene: 11. The CDR3 nucleotides read TGTGCCAGCACCGAACTCGGGACTAGCGGAACCTCTGGGGCCAACGTCCTGACTTTC. Translation: CASTELGTSGTSGANVLTF.

This clonotype has only a few counts. The chain is built from TRBV7-9 and TRBJ2-3, with a possible D match to TRBD2 (7 bases). Germline CDR1 and CDR2: SEHNR and FQNEAQ (reference sequence). The CDR3 spans 15 residues. Trimming pared 2 bases from V and 3 bases from J, leaving 12 bases between. The CDR3 loop is CASSLFAGATDTQYF. The DNA of the CDR3 is TGTGCCAGCAGCTTATTTGCGGGGGCTACAGATACGCAGTATTTT.

This clonotype was counted ten times or more. The chain joins TRBV6-2 or TRBV6-3 to TRBJ1-5; D is perhaps TRBD1 (6 bases). This CDR3 is 14 amino acids long. Per germline, CDR1 MNHEY and CDR2 SVGEGT. V gave up 6 bases and J gave up 11 bases, with 20 bases separating them. The CDR3, as DNA: TGTGCCAGCAGCACCTCCCCGCAGGGGAGCACCCAGCATTTT. Amino acids: CASSTSPQGSTQHF.

Many counts were recorded for this clonotype. The chain carries TRBV12-3 or TRBV12-4 and TRBJ2-4; possible D gene TRBD2, 5 bases. V lost 6 bases and J 5 bases, leaving 14 bases between the germline ends. The CDR3 spans 14 residues. The CDR3 here is CASRPNAGQNIQYF. CDR3 DNA: TGTGCCAGCAGACCCAACGCGGGTCAAAACATTCAGTACTTC.

The sample holds a few counts of this clonotype. This chain joins TRBV29-1 and TRBJ1-2; TRBD1 aligns across 10 bases. V was clipped by 2 bases and J by 7 bases; unmatched bases: 10. The CDR3 is made up of 15 amino acids. Germline V CDR1 and CDR2: SQVTM, ANQGSEA. This chain's CDR3 is CSVEKLTGGLGGYTF. CDR3 sequence (DNA): TGCAGCGTTGAAAAATTGACAGGGGGCTTGGGTGGCTACACCTTC.

This clonotype was detected ten times or more. The chain has TRBV7-2 and TRBJ1-6; D perhaps matches TRBD1 (5 bases). Trimming pared 4 bases from V and 8 bases from J, leaving 15 bases between. CDR1 is SGHTA, CDR2 FQGNSA, per germline. This CDR3 contains 15 residues. Written as DNA, the CDR3 is TGTGCCAGCAGCTACCAGGGTTCTTGGGATTCACCCCTCCACTTT. Translating it yields CASSYQGSWDSPLHF.

This clonotype was observed a handful of times. The V call is TRBV5-1, the J call TRBJ2-1; TRBD1 agrees at 8 bases. J lost 7 bases, V lost 0 bases, and 9 bases had no gene match. Germline V gives CDR1 SGHRS, CDR2 YFSETQ. This CDR3 has 16 residues. The CDR3 coding sequence is TGCGCCAGCAGCTTGGGGCGCGTGACAGGGGTTAATGAGCAGTTCTTC. This encodes CASSLGRVTGVNEQFF.

This clonotype was picked up a small number of times. CDR3 sequence: CASSSLGGQYNEQFF. The CDR3 DNA sequence: TGTGCCAGCAGCTCCCTCGGGGGGCAGTACAATGAGCAGTTCTTC. V is TRBV7-3 and J is TRBJ2-1, with D perhaps matching TRBD2 (7 bases). This CDR3 is 15 amino acids long. The V end lost 4 bases, the J end lost 4 bases, and 14 bases lay between the germline ends. Germline values: CDR1 SGHTA, CDR2 FQGTGA.